Given below is one TCR beta chain in context. The method was immunoSEQ multiplex PCR; TCRdb's version includes in-frame clones alone and lacks a portion of them. The sample carries around 160,000 clones, nearly 90% recorded once. The data stem from a study of cytotoxic CD8 clonotypes in ibrutinib-treated CLL. Study background: Of a cohort that held some eleven relapsed/refractory and 15 treatment-naive patients, 17 to 18 were IGHV unmutated.

The length of the CDR3 is 15 residues. From germline, CDR1 is MNHEY and CDR2 SVGAGI. V dropped 2 bases and J dropped 4; count of bases not matched to a gene: 7. This receptor was identified in a human donor with chronic lymphocytic leukemia. The rearrangement links TRBV6-5 to TRBJ1-2, with 7 bases identical to TRBD1. Sequences were derived from PBMCs, sampled at disease progression, from a patient treated with ibrutinib. The CDR3 loop reads CASSYDGQALYGYTF. In nucleotides, the CDR3 is TGTGCCAGCAGTTACGACGGACAGGCCCTCTATGGCTACACCTTC.